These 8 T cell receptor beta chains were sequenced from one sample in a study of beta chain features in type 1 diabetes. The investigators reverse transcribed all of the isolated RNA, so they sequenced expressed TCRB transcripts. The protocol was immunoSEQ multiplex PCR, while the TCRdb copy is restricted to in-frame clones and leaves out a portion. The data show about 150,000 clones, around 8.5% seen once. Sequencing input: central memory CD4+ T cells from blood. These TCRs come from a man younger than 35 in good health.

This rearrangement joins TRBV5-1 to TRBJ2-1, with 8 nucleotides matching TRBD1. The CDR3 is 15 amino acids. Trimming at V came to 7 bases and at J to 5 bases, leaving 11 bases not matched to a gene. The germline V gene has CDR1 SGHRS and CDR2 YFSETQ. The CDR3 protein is CASSEGGQGNNEQFF. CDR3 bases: TGCGCCAGCTCCGAGGGCGGACAGGGAAACAATGAGCAGTTCTTC. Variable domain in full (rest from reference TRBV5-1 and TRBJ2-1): KAGVTQTPRYLIKTRGQQVTLSCSPISGHRSVSWYQQTPGQGLQFLFEYFSETQRNKGNFPGRFSGRQFSNSRSEMNVSTLELGDSALYLCASSEGGQGNNEQFFGPGTRLTVL.

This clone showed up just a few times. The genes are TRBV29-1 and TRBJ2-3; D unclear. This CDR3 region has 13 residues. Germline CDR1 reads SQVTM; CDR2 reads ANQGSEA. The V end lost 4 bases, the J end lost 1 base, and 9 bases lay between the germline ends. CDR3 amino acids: CSVGGIGTDTQYF. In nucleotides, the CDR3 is TGCAGCGTTGGAGGCATCGGCACAGATACGCAGTATTTT.

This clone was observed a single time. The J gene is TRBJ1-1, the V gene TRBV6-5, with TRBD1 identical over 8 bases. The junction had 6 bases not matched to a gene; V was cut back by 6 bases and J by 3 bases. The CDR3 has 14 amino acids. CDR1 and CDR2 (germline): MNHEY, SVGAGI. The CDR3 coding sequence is TGTGCCAGCAGCAAAGGACAGGGCTACACTGAAGCTTTCTTT. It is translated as CASSKGQGYTEAFF.

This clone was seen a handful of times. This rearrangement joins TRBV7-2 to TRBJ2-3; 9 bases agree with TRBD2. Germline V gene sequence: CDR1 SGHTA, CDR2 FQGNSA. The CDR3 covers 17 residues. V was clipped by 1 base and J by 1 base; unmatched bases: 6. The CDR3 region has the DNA TGTGCCAGCAGCTTAGTTAGCGGGAGTTGGGGCACAGATACGCAGTATTTT. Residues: CASSLVSGSWGTDTQYF.

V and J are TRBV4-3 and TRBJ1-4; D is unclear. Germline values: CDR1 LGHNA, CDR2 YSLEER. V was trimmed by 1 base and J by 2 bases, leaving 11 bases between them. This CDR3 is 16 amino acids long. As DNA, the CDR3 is TGCGCCAGCAGCCAAGTCGCAGGCCTTACTAATGAAAAACTGTTTTTT. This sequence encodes CASSQVAGLTNEKLFF.

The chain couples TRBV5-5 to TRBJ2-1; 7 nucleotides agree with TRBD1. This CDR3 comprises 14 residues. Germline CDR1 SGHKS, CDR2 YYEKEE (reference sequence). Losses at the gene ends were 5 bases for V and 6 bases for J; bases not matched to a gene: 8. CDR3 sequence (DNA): TGTGCCAGCAGGGATATGACAGGGAGCAATGAGCAGTTCTTC. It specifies CASRDMTGSNEQFF.

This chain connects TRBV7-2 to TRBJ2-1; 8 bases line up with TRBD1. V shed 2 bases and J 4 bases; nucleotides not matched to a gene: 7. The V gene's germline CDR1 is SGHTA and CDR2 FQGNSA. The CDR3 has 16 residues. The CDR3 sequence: CASSLPPRQGYNEQFF. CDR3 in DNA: TGTGCCAGCAGCTTACCCCCCCGACAGGGGTACAATGAGCAGTTCTTC.

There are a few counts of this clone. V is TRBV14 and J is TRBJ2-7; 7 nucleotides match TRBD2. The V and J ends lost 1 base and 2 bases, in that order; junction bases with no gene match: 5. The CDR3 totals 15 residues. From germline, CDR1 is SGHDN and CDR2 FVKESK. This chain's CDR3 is CASSQAFRGAYEQYF. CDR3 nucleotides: TGTGCCAGCAGCCAAGCTTTTCGGGGGGCCTACGAGCAGTACTTC.